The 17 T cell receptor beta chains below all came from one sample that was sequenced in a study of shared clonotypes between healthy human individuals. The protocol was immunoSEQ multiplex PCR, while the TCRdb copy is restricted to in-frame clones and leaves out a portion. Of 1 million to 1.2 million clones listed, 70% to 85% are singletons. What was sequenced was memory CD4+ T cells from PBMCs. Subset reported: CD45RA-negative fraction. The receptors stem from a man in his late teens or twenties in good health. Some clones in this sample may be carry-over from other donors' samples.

CDR3 nucleotides: TGTGCCAGCAGTTTAGAGCCGGCCCCCTATGGCTACACCTTC. Its translation: CASSLEPAPYGYTF. The chain joins TRBV28 to TRBJ1-2; D unclear. Germline loops: CDR1 MDHEN, CDR2 SYDVKM. Trimming took 2 bases from V and 4 from J, leaving 11 bases between them. CDR3 length: 14 residues.

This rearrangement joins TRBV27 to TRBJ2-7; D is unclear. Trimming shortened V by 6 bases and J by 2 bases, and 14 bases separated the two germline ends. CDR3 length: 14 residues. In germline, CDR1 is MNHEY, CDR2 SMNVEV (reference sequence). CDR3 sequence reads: CASRPLEEPYEQYF. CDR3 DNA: TGTGCCAGCAGGCCGCTCGAGGAGCCCTACGAGCAGTACTTC.

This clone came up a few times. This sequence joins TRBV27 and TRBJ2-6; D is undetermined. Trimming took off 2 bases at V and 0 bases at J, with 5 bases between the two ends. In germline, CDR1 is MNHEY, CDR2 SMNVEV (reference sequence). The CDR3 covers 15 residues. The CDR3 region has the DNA TGTGCCAGCAGTTTAACAGTCTCTGGGGCCAACGTCCTGACTTTC. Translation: CASSLTVSGANVLTF.

The CDR3 spells CASSLTGGTDTQYF. The DNA for the CDR3 is TGTGCCAGCAGCTTAACAGGGGGCACAGATACGCAGTATTTT. The genes are TRBV7-2 and TRBJ2-3, with 7 bases that match TRBD1. Germline trimming cut 2 bases from V and 1 base from J; bases unmatched to any gene: 0. Germline CDR1 reads SGHTA; CDR2 reads FQGNSA. This CDR3 spans 14 amino acids. The whole variable domain, filled in from reference TRBV7-2 and TRBJ2-3, reads GAGVSQSPSNKVTEKGKDVELRCDPISGHTALYWYRQSLGQGLEFLIYFQGNSAPDKSGLPSDRFSAERTGGSVSTLTIQRTQQEDSAVYLCASSLTGGTDTQYFGPGTRLTVL.

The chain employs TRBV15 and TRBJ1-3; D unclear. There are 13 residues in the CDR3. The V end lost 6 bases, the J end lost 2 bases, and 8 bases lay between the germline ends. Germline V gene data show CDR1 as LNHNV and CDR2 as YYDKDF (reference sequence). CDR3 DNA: TGTGCCACCAGGGTCACCGCTGGAAACACCATATATTTT. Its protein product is CATRVTAGNTIYF.

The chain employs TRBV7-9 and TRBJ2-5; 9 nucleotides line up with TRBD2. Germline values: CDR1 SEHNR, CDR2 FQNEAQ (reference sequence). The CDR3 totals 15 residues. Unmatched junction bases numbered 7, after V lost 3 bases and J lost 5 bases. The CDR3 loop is CASSFLAGSGETQYF. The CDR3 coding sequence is TGTGCCAGCAGCTTCCTAGCGGGGAGCGGGGAGACCCAGTACTTC.

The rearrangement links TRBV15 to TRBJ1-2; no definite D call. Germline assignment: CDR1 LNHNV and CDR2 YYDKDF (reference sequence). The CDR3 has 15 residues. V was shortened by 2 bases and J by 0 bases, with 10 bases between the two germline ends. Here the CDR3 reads CATSRRESANYGYTF. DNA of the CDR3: TGTGCCACCAGCAGACGCGAGAGCGCTAACTATGGCTACACCTTC.

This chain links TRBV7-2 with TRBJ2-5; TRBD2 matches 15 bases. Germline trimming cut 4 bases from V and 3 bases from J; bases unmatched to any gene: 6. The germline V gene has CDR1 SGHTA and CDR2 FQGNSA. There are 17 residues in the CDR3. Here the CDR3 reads CASSSKRTSGREETQYF. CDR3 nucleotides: TGTGCCAGCAGCTCGAAACGGACTAGCGGGAGGGAAGAGACCCAGTACTTC.

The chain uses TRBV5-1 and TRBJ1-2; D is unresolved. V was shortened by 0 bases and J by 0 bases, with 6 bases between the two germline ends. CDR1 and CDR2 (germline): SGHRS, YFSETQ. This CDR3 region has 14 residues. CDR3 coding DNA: TGCGCCAGCAGCTTGGCTCCCACTAACTATGGCTACACCTTC. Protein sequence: CASSLAPTNYGYTF.

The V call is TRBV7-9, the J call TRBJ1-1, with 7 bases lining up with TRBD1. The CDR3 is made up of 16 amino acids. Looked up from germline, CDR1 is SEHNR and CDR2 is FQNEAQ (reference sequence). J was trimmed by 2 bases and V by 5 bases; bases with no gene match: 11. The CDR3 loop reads CASSPDRSQLNTEAFF. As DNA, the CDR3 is TGTGCCAGCAGCCCGGACAGGAGTCAATTAAACACTGAAGCTTTCTTT. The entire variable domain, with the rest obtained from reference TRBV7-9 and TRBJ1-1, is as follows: DTGVSQNPRHKITKRGQNVTFRCDPISEHNRLYWYRQTLGQGPEFLTYFQNEAQLEKSRLLSDRFSAERPKGSFSTLEIQRTEQGDSAMYLCASSPDRSQLNTEAFFGQGTRLTVV.

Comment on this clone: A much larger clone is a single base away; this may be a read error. Here the CDR3 reads CASSSGQTYGYTF. For the CDR3, the DNA is TGTGCCAGCAGCTCGGGACAGACCTATGGCTACACCTTC. The rearrangement uses TRBV7-9 and TRBJ1-2; 7 nucleotides line up with TRBD1. The V gene's germline CDR1 is SEHNR and CDR2 FQNEAQ (reference sequence). CDR3 length: 13 residues. J was trimmed by 4 bases and V by 4 bases; bases with no gene match: 3.

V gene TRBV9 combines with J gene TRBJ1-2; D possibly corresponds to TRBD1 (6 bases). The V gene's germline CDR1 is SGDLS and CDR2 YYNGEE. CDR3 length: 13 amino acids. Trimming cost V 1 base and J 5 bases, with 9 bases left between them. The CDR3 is CASSVQGGYGYTF. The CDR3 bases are TGTGCCAGCAGCGTACAAGGGGGATATGGCTACACCTTC.

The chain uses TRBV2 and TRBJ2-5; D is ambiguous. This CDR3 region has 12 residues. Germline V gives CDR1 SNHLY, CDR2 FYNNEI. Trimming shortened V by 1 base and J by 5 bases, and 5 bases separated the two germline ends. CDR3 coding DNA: TGTGCCAGCAGTGAAGACCCGGAGACCCAGTACTTC. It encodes CASSEDPETQYF.

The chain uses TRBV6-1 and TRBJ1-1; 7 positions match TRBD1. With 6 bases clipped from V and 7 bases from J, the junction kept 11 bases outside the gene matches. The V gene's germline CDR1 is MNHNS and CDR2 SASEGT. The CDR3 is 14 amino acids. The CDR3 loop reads CASREPPGQREAFF. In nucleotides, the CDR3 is TGTGCCAGCAGAGAACCTCCGGGACAGCGTGAAGCTTTCTTT.

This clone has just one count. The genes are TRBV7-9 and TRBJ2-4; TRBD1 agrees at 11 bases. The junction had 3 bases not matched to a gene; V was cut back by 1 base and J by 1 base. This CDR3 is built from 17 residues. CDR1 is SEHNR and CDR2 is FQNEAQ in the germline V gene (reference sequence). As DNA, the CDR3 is TGTGCCAGCAGCTTAGGGGACAGGGGGGCCGCCAAAAACATTCAGTACTTC. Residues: CASSLGDRGAAKNIQYF.

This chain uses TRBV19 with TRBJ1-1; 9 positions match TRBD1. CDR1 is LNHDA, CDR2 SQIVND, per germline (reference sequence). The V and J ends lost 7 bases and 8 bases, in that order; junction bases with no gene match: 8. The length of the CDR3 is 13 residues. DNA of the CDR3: TGTGCCAGTACCCCGGACAGGGGTAGCGAAGCTTTCTTT. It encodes CASTPDRGSEAFF.

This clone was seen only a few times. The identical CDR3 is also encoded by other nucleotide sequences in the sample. The CDR3 DNA is TGCGCCAGCAGCCCGGGACAGGGGAACTATGGCTACACCTTC. It specifies CASSPGQGNYGYTF. The chain carries TRBV5-1 and TRBJ1-2, with 10 bases lining up with TRBD1. Trimming removed 4 bases from V and 2 bases from J; junction bases left unmatched: 2. The V gene's germline CDR1 is SGHRS and CDR2 YFSETQ. The CDR3 contains 14 residues. Based on the CDR3 plus reference TRBV5-1 and TRBJ1-2, the full variable domain is KAGVTQTPRYLIKTRGQQVTLSCSPISGHRSVSWYQQTPGQGLQFLFEYFSETQRNKGNFPGRFSGRQFSNSRSEMNVSTLELGDSALYLCASSPGQGNYGYTFGSGTRLTVV.